This T cell receptor beta chain was captured by sequencing in a study of radiotherapy plus CTLA-4 blockade in lung cancer. Turning to the study itself: The study recorded objective responses in 18% of patients and disease control in 31%.

CTLA-4 blockade with ipilimumab, together with focal radiation, was given to patients with chemo-refractory metastatic non-small-cell lung cancer. The CDR3 has 17 residues. Germline V gene lookup returns CDR1 SNHLY and CDR2 FYNNEI. Trimming at V came to 6 bases and at J to 0 bases, leaving 10 bases not matched to a gene. Libraries were prepared by immunoSEQ multiplex PCR; TCRdb keeps only in-frame clonotypes and omits some of them. Of about 1,600 clones in the sample, 85% to 90% were seen once. Concerning this clone: Its antigen is currently unknown.

The study, taken as a whole, reports: Per reports, early blood T cell clone dynamics, plus interferon-beta, forecast response most strongly. Researchers report tumor-derived TCR clones expanding in blood after radiotherapy plus ipilimumab.

The origin of this receptor is a human donor with non-small cell lung cancer who had a complete response to radiotherapy plus ipilimumab. The V and J genes are TRBV2 and TRBJ2-2, with 7 bases lining up with TRBD1. The material sequenced was tumor tissue, taken from a patient treated with radiotherapy plus ipilimumab. The CDR3 protein is CASRANRGQTNTGELFF. CDR3 nucleotide sequence: TGTGCCAGCAGGGCTAACAGGGGACAAACGAACACCGGGGAGCTGTTTTTT. The variable domain in full, completed from reference TRBV2 and TRBJ2-2, reads EPEVTQTPSHQVTQMGQEVILRCVPISNHLYFYWYRQILGQKVEFLVSFYNNEISEKSEIFDDQFSVERPDGSNFTLKIRSTKLEDSAMYFCASRANRGQTNTGELFFGEGSRLTVL.